A selection of T cell receptor beta chains follows, all from one sample in a study of blood T cell repertoires in COVID-19. Sequenced by immunoSEQ multiplex PCR; TCRdb stores in-frame clones only, minus some. This table has about 130,000 clones, over 75% appearing once. Sequencing was done on a sample of peripheral blood. All receptors come from a man aged 30-40 years with COVID-19, enrolled during active disease. Both conserved end residues are part of each CDR3. The D gene is left open where the match is weak. Not all rows give a size; the values are once, few, many and, for expanded clones, a class.

size: -; V: TRBV6-6; D: -; J: TRBJ1-5; DNA: TGTGCCAGCAGTATCCCTTCCCAGCCCCAGCATTTT; CDR3: CASSIPSQPQHF
size: once; V: TRBV10-3; D: TRBD1; J: TRBJ1-6; DNA: TGTGCCATCAGTGAGAGAAGGCAGGGGGTAGGCGCCTATAATTCACCCCTCCACTTT; CDR3: CAISERRQGVGAYNSPLHF
size: -; V: TRBV12-5; D: TRBD1; J: TRBJ2-6; DNA: TGTGCTAGTGGTACTAGGACAGGAATTGAGTCTGGGGCCAACGTCCTGACTTTC; CDR3: CASGTRTGIESGANVLTF
size: -; V: TRBV7-2; D: -; J: TRBJ1-5; DNA: TGTGCCAGCAGCTTAAAGGGGAGGGAAGGGAGCAATCAGCCCCAGCATTTT; CDR3: CASSLKGREGSNQPQHF
size: -; V: TRBV4-2; D: -; J: TRBJ2-7; DNA: TGTGCCAGCAGCCAAGATCAGAACCGCCCCGGGGGCGAGCAGTACTTC; CDR3: CASSQDQNRPGGEQYF
size: -; V: TRBV6-5; D: -; J: TRBJ2-1; DNA: TGTGCCAGCAGCCGGGAGTTGGGGTACAATGAGCAGTTCTTC; CDR3: CASSRELGYNEQFF
size: -; V: TRBV2; D: TRBD2; J: TRBJ2-3; DNA: TGTGCCAGCAGTCCTCTAGCGGGGCGGGAGTATTTT; CDR3: CASSPLAGREYF
size: few; V: TRBV5-1; D: -; J: TRBJ1-5; DNA: TGCGCCAGCAGCTTGGGAGGGACTTCGGGTCAGCCCCAGCATTTT; CDR3: CASSLGGTSGQPQHF
size: -; V: TRBV5-1; D: -; J: TRBJ2-5; DNA: TGCGCCAGCAGCTTGCAGAGGCAAGAGACCCAGTACTTC; CDR3: CASSLQRQETQYF
size: -; V: TRBV19; D: -; J: TRBJ1-1; DNA: TGTGCCAGTACTAAGGGGCTTGAGCGCACTGAAGCTTTCTTT; CDR3: CASTKGLERTEAFF
size: -; V: TRBV29-1; D: -; J: TRBJ1-2; DNA: TGCAGCGTTGAAGTCCCCCCTTCTTATGGCTACACCTTC; CDR3: CSVEVPPSYGYTF
size: -; V: TRBV7-3; D: TRBD1; J: TRBJ1-5; DNA: TGTGCCAGCAGCTTAACGGAAGAAAGTTCGGGACAGGGGGCTTCTATTTCGGAACAGCCCCAGCATTTT; CDR3: CASSLTEESSGQGASISEQPQHF
size: -; V: TRBV5-1; D: TRBD1; J: TRBJ1-2; DNA: TGCGCCAGTTCAGGGGGCGGGTCAGCCGGCTACACCTTC; CDR3: CASSGGGSAGYTF
size: -; V: TRBV19; D: -; J: TRBJ1-4; DNA: TGTGCCAGTAGTATCGGGACAAAGGGTGAAAAACTGTTTTTT; CDR3: CASSIGTKGEKLFF
size: -; V: TRBV7-2; D: -; J: TRBJ2-7; DNA: TGTGCCAGCAGCCCCCTATCCTCTAGCGTCGAGCAGTACTTC; CDR3: CASSPLSSSVEQYF
size: few; V: TRBV7-2; D: -; J: TRBJ2-3; DNA: TGTGCCAGCAGCCCGGACTTTGGAGCACTTAGCACAGATACGCAGTATTTT; CDR3: CASSPDFGALSTDTQYF
size: few; V: TRBV28; D: -; J: TRBJ2-2; DNA: TGTGCCAGCAGTTTCTCCAGTGCGAACACCGGGGAGCTGTTTTTT; CDR3: CASSFSSANTGELFF
size: -; V: TRBV3-1/TRBV3-2; D: -; J: TRBJ1-3; DNA: TGTGCCAGCAGCACCTCTTTTAACCGGGACATCATTTTCCCGAGCGCCTCTGGAAACACCATATATTTT; CDR3: CASSTSFNRDIIFPSASGNTIYF
size: -; V: TRBV5-4; D: TRBD2; J: TRBJ2-3; DNA: TGTGCCACCGGGACTAGCGGGAGACATACGCAGTATTTT; CDR3: CATGTSGRHTQYF
size: few; V: TRBV4-1; D: TRBD2; J: TRBJ2-1; DNA: TGCGCCAGCAGCCTACAACCCGGGACTAGCGGGGGGGCGTTCTTC; CDR3: CASSLQPGTSGGAFF
size: few; V: TRBV5-1; D: -; J: TRBJ1-2; DNA: TGCGCCAGCAGCCCCCTCAGTGGTGCTGGCTACACCTTC; CDR3: CASSPLSGAGYTF
size: -; V: TRBV27; D: -; J: TRBJ2-7; DNA: TGTGCCAGCAGTTTAAACGGTGCCTACGAGCAGTACTTC; CDR3: CASSLNGAYEQYF
size: -; V: TRBV2; D: TRBD1; J: TRBJ1-4; DNA: TGTGCCAGCAGTGGGGACAGGGGAAAACTGTTTTTT; CDR3: CASSGDRGKLFF
size: -; V: TRBV11-3; D: -; J: TRBJ2-3; DNA: TGTGCCAGCACCAGGACAGCGAGCACAGATACGCAGTATTTT; CDR3: CASTRTASTDTQYF
size: once; V: TRBV15; D: -; J: TRBJ1-6; DNA: TGTGCCACCAGCAGAGGGTACAGTGAAAATTCACCCCTCCACTTT; CDR3: CATSRGYSENSPLHF
size: once; V: TRBV5-1; D: -; J: TRBJ2-7; DNA: TGCGCCAGCAGCTTGGGCGACAACGAGCAGTACTTC; CDR3: CASSLGDNEQYF
size: -; V: TRBV18; D: -; J: TRBJ2-2; DNA: TGTGCCAGCTCACCACCGAGTAACACCGGGGAGCTGTTTTTT; CDR3: CASSPPSNTGELFF
size: once; V: TRBV2; D: TRBD1; J: TRBJ1-1; DNA: TGTGCCAGCAGTGAAGCGCAGGACAGGGAAGAAGCTTTCTTT; CDR3: CASSEAQDREEAFF
size: -; V: TRBV6-1; D: TRBD1; J: TRBJ1-6; DNA: TGTGCCAGCAGTGACCTCGACAGGGAGAGTTCACCCCTCCACTTT; CDR3: CASSDLDRESSPLHF
size: -; V: TRBV28; D: -; J: TRBJ1-2; DNA: TGTGCCAGCTCGGGCAGGGCGTATGGCTACACCTTC; CDR3: CASSGRAYGYTF
size: -; V: TRBV5-4; D: TRBD2; J: TRBJ2-5; DNA: TGTGCCAGCAGCCCGGGGGGGACCCAGTACTTC; CDR3: CASSPGGTQYF
size: -; V: TRBV7-8; D: -; J: TRBJ1-4; DNA: TGTGCCAGCAGCTTAGCGGGACTCGGCGAAAAACTGTTTTTT; CDR3: CASSLAGLGEKLFF
size: few; V: TRBV28; D: -; J: TRBJ1-3; DNA: TGTGCCAGCAGTTTAAAAGGGGCGCTCGGAAACACCATATATTTT; CDR3: CASSLKGALGNTIYF
size: once; V: TRBV27; D: -; J: TRBJ2-5; DNA: TGTGCCAGCAGTTTATGGGCCGGCCGACAAGAGACCCAGTACTTC; CDR3: CASSLWAGRQETQYF
size: -; V: TRBV7-6; D: TRBD2; J: TRBJ2-7; DNA: TGTGCCAGCCGCCTTGAAGCCTCTAGCGGCTACGAGCAGTACTTC; CDR3: CASRLEASSGYEQYF
size: -; V: TRBV12-5; D: TRBD1; J: TRBJ1-1; DNA: TGTGCTAGTGTAGGCCAGGGGGACACTGAAGCTTTCTTT; CDR3: CASVGQGDTEAFF
size: -; V: TRBV11-2; D: -; J: TRBJ1-2; DNA: TGTGCCAGCAGCTTAGGGAGAAACCCTAACTATGGCTACACCTTC; CDR3: CASSLGRNPNYGYTF
size: once; V: TRBV19; D: -; J: TRBJ1-5; DNA: TGTGCCAGTACTTCGACAGCCCAAACAATAAATCAGCCCCAGCATTTT; CDR3: CASTSTAQTINQPQHF
size: few; V: TRBV7-8; D: -; J: TRBJ2-2; DNA: TGTGCCAGCAGCTTAGAGATAGGGACATACACCGGGGAGCTGTTTTTT; CDR3: CASSLEIGTYTGELFF
size: once; V: TRBV6-5; D: TRBD1; J: TRBJ2-7; DNA: TGTGCCAGCACCATAAAAGACAGGGCCTACGAGCAGTACTTC; CDR3: CASTIKDRAYEQYF
size: -; V: TRBV2; D: -; J: TRBJ2-5; DNA: TGTGCCAGCAAGACCAGTACCACGGGGGAGACCCAGTACTTC; CDR3: CASKTSTTGETQYF
size: -; V: TRBV2; D: TRBD1; J: TRBJ2-6; DNA: TGTGCCAGCACCCGGACAGGGACTGGGGCCAACGTCCTGACTTTC; CDR3: CASTRTGTGANVLTF
size: -; V: TRBV28; D: TRBD1; J: TRBJ2-3; DNA: TGTGCCAGCAGCCCTAGAGACAGGGGGCAATTAGGCACAGATACGCAGTATTTT; CDR3: CASSPRDRGQLGTDTQYF
size: -; V: TRBV27; D: TRBD1; J: TRBJ1-6; DNA: TGTGCCAGCAGTTACCGACAGGGATTCGAGGATAATTCACCCCTCCACTTT; CDR3: CASSYRQGFEDNSPLHF
size: -; V: TRBV10-3; D: -; J: TRBJ2-5; DNA: TGTGCCATCAGTGGGGACTCAAGAGAGACCCAGTACTTC; CDR3: CAISGDSRETQYF